What follows are 14 T cell receptor beta chains derived from one specimen sequenced in a study of blood T cells in healthy people across ages. The use of a sample-barcoded 5' primer and a J-beta primer mix characterized a second PCR of roughly 6 to 11 cycles. One entry per CDR3 protein results from TCRdb running MiXCR on the 5' RACE reads. The data contain about 640,000 distinct CDR3 sequences, 58% of them singletons. The material sequenced was blood. These TCRs come from a man in his sixties in good health.

As regards this clonotype: The junction shows a germline mismatch at one end, possibly a read error. The chain employs TRBV28 and TRBJ2-3; D may be TRBD1 or TRBD2 (5 bases each). Germline V CDR1 and CDR2: MDHEN, SYDVKM. The CDR3 length is 13 residues. This chain's CDR3 is CASSRDHTGTQYF. In DNA, the CDR3 is TGTGCCAGCAGTCGGGACCACACAGGTACGCAGTATTTT.

In regard to this clonotype: At one end, the junction sequence differs from germline, possibly due to a read error. The rearrangement links TRBV7-9 to TRBJ2-1; perhaps TRBD1 as D (6 bases). CDR1 SEHNR and CDR2 FQNEAQ come from the germline V gene (reference sequence). The CDR3 length is 12 residues. The CDR3 loop reads CANSSTGNEQFF. Here the CDR3 DNA reads TGTGCCAACAGCTCCACAGGGAATGAGCAGTTCTTC.

CDR3 region: CASSGTGREDSPLHF. The CDR3 region has the DNA TGTGCCAGCAGTGGGACAGGGAGGGAGGATTCACCCCTCCACTTT. The rearrangement links TRBV2 to TRBJ1-6; 8 bases fit TRBD1. CDR1 is SNHLY, CDR2 FYNNEI, per germline. After removal of 4 bases from V and 8 bases from J, the junction contained 7 bases not matched to a gene. This CDR3 spans 15 amino acids.

A single count supports this clonotype. This chain links TRBV18 with TRBJ1-5; D is undetermined. V was pared by 0 bases and J by 4 bases, with 7 bases between. The CDR3 length is 14 residues. The germline CDR1 and CDR2 sequences are KGHSH and LQKENI. CDR3 sequence: CASSPPGGNQPQHF. CDR3 coding DNA: TGTGCCAGCTCACCACCGGGTGGGAATCAGCCCCAGCATTTT.

In this sample, this clonotype turned up a few times. The chain uses TRBV10-3 and TRBJ2-5; 9 bases are shared with TRBD1. Germline V lookup: CDR1 ENHRY, CDR2 SYGVKD. V gave up 5 bases and J gave up 3 bases; unmatched junction bases: 4. The CDR3 is made up of 14 amino acids. CDR3 coding DNA: TGTGCCATCAGTCTGGGACAGGGAGAAGAGACCCAGTACTTC. Translation: CAISLGQGEETQYF.

The sample holds a few counts of this clonotype. In DNA form, the CDR3 reads TGTGCCAGCAGCGTCGGTGGCGGGACCTACAATGAGCAGTTCTTC. This codes for CASSVGGGTYNEQFF. The V and J genes are TRBV9 and TRBJ2-1; a weak D match, TRBD2 (6 bases). V lost 2 bases and J 2 bases, leaving 11 bases between the germline ends. The germline V gene encodes CDR1 SGDLS and CDR2 YYNGEE. This CDR3 has 15 amino acids.

This rearrangement joins TRBV18 to TRBJ1-6; 8 bases align to TRBD1. From germline, CDR1 is KGHSH and CDR2 LQKENI. The CDR3 has 17 residues. Trimming at V came to 3 bases and at J to 11 bases, leaving 15 bases not matched to a gene. In DNA, the CDR3 is TGTGCCAGCTCACCTCGGGCAGGGGGCTTGGTCTTAGCACCCCTCCACTTT. Amino acids: CASSPRAGGLVLAPLHF.

This clonotype was seen only a few times. The chain recombines TRBV27 with TRBJ2-7; D might be TRBD1 (5 bases). Germline V CDR1 and CDR2: MNHEY, SMNVEV (reference sequence). V lost 6 bases and J lost 3, with 15 bases in between. The CDR3 has 14 amino acids. For the CDR3, the DNA is TGTGCCAGCAGCCCGACAGCTTACGGCTACGAGCAGTACTTC. It translates to CASSPTAYGYEQYF.

This chain connects TRBV4-2 to TRBJ1-3, with D maybe TRBD1 (5 bases). The germline V gene encodes CDR1 LGHNA and CDR2 YNFKEQ. V shed 2 bases and J shed 0 bases, with 11 bases lying between them. There are 16 residues in the CDR3. The CDR3, as DNA: TGTGCCAGCAGCCAAAATCGGGGGAACTCTGGAAACACCATATATTTT. It specifies CASSQNRGNSGNTIYF.

This clonotype was counted between two and nine times. The chain carries TRBV20-1 and TRBJ2-7, with TRBD1 identical over 10 bases. J gave up 0 bases and V 5 bases, and 10 bases lay outside the gene matches. Germline values: CDR1 DFQATT, CDR2 SNEGSKA (reference sequence). The CDR3 sequence is 16 residues long. CDR3 sequence reads: CSACGTGAGSSYEQYF. The CDR3 DNA follows: TGCAGTGCTTGCGGGACAGGGGCGGGGAGCTCCTACGAGCAGTACTTC.

V and J are TRBV29-1 and TRBJ1-2, with 8 bases matching TRBD1. This CDR3 contains 16 residues. V lost 5 bases and J lost 0; bases outside the gene matches: 11. Looked up from germline, CDR1 is SQVTM and CDR2 is ANQGSEA. The CDR3 reads CSVLRTGYTSNYGYTF. The DNA of the CDR3 is TGCAGCGTTCTGCGGACAGGGTATACCTCTAACTATGGCTACACCTTC.

The gene calls are TRBV7-7 and TRBJ2-7; 7 bases match TRBD1. The DNA end is a closer match to TRBJ2-5, so the J assignment may be wrong. Germline V gives CDR1 SSHAT, CDR2 FNYEAQ (reference sequence). The length of the CDR3 is 15 residues. CDR3 bases: TGTGCCAGCAGCTTAGTGGGGACAGATGAAGAGACCCAGTACTTC. It codes for CASSLVGTDEETQYF.

The table lists this clonotype with a few counts. The chain links TRBV4-2 to TRBJ2-3, with 7 nucleotides matching TRBD1. This CDR3 is built from 15 residues. The germline V gene encodes CDR1 LGHNA and CDR2 YNFKEQ. After removal of 0 bases from V and 2 bases from J, the junction contained 2 bases not matched to a gene. DNA of the CDR3: TGTGCCAGCAGCCAAGAAGGACAGGTCACAGATACGCAGTATTTT. Translation gives CASSQEGQVTDTQYF.

This chain links TRBV6-5 with TRBJ2-4; a weak D match, TRBD1 (7 bases). TRBJ2-5 matches the DNA end more closely, so the J call is doubtful. The CDR3 has 13 amino acids. Germline V gene sequence: CDR1 MNHEY, CDR2 SVGAGI. This chain's CDR3 is CASSRGTDKTQYF. Here the CDR3 DNA reads TGTGCCAGCAGCCGGGGGACAGACAAGACCCAGTACTTC.